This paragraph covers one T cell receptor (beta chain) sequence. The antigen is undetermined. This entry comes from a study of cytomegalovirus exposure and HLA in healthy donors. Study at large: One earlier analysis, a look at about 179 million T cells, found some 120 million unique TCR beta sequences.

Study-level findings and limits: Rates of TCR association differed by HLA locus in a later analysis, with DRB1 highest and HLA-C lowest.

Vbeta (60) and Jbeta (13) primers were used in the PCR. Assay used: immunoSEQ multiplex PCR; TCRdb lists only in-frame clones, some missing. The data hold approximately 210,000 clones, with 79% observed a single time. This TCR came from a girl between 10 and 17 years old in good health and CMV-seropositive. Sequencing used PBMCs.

The CDR3 loop is CASSQDSSYEQYF. CDR3 in DNA: TGTGCCAGCAGTCAGGACTCCTCCTACGAGCAGTACTTC. The chain recombines TRBV6-5 with TRBJ2-7; tentatively, D is TRBD2 (5 bases). In germline, CDR1 is MNHEY, CDR2 SVGAGI. The CDR3 length is 13 residues. The V and J ends lost 5 bases and 0 bases respectively, with 8 bases between them.